The clone carrying this T cell receptor beta chain showed up just once. V shed 0 bases and J 4 bases; nucleotides not matched to a gene: 7. The germline V gene has CDR1 SGHRS and CDR2 YFSETQ. The CDR3 totals 17 residues. This sample stems from a study of blood T cell repertoires in COVID-19. Study in general: The samples span acute and convalescent COVID-19 from the United States, Italy and Spain. PBMCs, B-cell-depleted T cells, or T cells were the source of the cDNA or gDNA that made up the material.

Original processing notes: Reference gene primer amplification gave estimated nucleated cell counts. Sequencing was performed with immunoSEQ multiplex PCR; in TCRdb, only in-frame clones are kept and a portion is missing. V and J calls and clone size are those listed in that table; D and trimming were worked out from the DNA. The repertoire has some 200,000 clones, 65% to 85% of them found once; the top ten carry 3% to 3.5%. The clonotype was recovered from a woman aged 30 to 39 who had recovered from COVID-19. The sample was peripheral blood. The chain links TRBV5-1 to TRBJ2-1, with 10 nucleotides matching TRBD2. The chain's CDR3 is CASSLVPQAGGYNEQFF. In DNA form, the CDR3 reads TGCGCCAGCAGCTTGGTTCCCCAAGCGGGAGGGTACAATGAGCAGTTCTTC.